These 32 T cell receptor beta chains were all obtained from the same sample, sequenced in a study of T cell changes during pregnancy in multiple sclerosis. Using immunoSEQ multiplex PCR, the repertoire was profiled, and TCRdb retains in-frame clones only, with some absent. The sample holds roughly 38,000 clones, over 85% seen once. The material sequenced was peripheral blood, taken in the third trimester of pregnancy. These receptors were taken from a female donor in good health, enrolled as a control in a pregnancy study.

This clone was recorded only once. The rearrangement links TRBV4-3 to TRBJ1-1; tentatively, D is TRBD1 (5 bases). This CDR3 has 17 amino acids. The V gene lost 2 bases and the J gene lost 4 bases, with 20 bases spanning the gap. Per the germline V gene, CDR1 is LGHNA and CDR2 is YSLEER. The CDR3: CASSQLQGTSLGTEAFF. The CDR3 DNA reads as TGCGCCAGCAGCCAACTCCAGGGCACTTCGTTGGGCACTGAAGCTTTCTTT.

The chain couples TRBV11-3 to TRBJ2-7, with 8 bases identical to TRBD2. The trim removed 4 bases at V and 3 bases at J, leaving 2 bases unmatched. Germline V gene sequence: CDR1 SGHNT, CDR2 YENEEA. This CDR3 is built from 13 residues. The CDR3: CASSSSGSYEQYF. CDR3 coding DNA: TGTGCCAGCAGCTCGAGCGGGAGCTACGAGCAGTACTTC.

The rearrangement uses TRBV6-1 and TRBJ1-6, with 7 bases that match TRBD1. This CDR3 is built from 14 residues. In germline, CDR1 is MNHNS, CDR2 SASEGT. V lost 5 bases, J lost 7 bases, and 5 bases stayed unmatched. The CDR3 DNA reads TGTGCCAGCAGTAACGGACAGGAAAATTCACCCCTCCACTTT. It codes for CASSNGQENSPLHF.

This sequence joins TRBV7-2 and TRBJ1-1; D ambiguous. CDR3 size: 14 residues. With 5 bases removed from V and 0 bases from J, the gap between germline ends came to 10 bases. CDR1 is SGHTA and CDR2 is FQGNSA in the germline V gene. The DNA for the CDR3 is TGTGCCAGCAGCCCCCGCGGGGTGAACACTGAAGCTTTCTTT. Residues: CASSPRGVNTEAFF. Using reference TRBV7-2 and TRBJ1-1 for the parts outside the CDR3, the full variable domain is GAGVSQSPSNKVTEKGKDVELRCDPISGHTALYWYRQSLGQGLEFLIYFQGNSAPDKSGLPSDRFSAERTGGSVSTLTIQRTQQEDSAVYLCASSPRGVNTEAFFGQGTRLTVV.

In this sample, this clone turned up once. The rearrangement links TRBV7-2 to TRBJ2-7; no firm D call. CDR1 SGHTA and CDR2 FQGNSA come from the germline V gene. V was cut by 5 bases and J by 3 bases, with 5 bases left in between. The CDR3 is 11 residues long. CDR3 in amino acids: CASSPRYEQYF. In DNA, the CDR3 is TGTGCCAGCAGCCCTCGCTACGAGCAGTACTTC.

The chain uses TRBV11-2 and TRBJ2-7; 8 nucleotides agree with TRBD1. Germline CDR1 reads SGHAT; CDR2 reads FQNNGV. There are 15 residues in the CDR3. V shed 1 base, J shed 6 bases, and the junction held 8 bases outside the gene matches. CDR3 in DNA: TGTGCCAGCAGCTTAGGACGTCAGGGGGCGTTCGAGCAGTACTTC. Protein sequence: CASSLGRQGAFEQYF.

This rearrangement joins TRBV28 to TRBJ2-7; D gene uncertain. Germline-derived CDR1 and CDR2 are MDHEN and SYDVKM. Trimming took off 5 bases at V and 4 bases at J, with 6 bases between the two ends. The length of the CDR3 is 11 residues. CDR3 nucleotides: TGTGCCAGCAGTCGAGAGTACGAGCAGTACTTC. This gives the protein CASSREYEQYF.

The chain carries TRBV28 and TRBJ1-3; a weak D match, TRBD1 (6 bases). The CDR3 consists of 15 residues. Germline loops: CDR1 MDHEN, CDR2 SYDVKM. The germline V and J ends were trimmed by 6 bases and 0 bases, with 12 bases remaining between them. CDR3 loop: CASRSQGYSGNTIYF. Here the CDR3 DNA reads TGTGCCAGCAGGTCACAGGGTTACTCTGGAAACACCATATATTTT.

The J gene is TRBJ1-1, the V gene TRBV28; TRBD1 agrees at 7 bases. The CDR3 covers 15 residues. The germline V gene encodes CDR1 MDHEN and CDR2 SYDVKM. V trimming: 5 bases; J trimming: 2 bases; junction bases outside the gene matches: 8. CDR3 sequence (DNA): TGTGCCAGCAGTCGACGGACAGGCCCTAACACTGAAGCTTTCTTT. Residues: CASSRRTGPNTEAFF.

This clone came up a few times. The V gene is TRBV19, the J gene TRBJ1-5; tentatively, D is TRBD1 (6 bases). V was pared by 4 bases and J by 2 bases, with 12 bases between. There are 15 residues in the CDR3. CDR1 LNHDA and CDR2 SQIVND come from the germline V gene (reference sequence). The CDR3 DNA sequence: TGTGCCAGTAGTACCCACCACAGGGGCAATCAGCCCCAGCATTTT. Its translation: CASSTHHRGNQPQHF.

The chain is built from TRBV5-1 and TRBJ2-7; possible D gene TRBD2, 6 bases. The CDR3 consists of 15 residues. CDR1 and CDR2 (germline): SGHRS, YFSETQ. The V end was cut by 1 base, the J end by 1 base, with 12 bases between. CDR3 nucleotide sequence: TGCGCCAGCAGCTTGAGTGGTAGCGGTTCCTACGAGCAGTACTTC. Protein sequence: CASSLSGSGSYEQYF.

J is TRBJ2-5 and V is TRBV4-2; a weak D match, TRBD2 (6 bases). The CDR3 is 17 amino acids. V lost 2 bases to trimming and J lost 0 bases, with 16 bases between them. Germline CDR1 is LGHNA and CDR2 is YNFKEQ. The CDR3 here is CASSQYVAGRYQETQYF. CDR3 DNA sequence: TGTGCCAGCAGCCAATACGTTGCGGGAAGGTACCAAGAGACCCAGTACTTC.

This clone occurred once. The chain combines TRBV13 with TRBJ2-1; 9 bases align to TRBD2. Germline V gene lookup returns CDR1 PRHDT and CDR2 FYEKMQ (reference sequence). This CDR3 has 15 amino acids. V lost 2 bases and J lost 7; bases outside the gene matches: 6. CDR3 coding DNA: TGTGCCAGCAGCTTATCTCGCGGGAGGGCGAATGAGCAGTTCTTC. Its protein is CASSLSRGRANEQFF.

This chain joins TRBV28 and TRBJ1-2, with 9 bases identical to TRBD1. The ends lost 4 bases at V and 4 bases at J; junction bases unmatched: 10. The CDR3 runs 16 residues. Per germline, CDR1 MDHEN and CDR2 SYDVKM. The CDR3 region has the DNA TGTGCCAGCAGTTCCCCCGGGACAGGGATGATCTATGGCTACACCTTC. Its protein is CASSSPGTGMIYGYTF.

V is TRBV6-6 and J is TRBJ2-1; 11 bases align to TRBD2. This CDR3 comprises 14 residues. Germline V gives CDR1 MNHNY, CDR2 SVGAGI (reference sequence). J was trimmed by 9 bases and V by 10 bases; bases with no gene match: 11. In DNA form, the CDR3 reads TGTGCCACCCTAGTCGGGACTAGCGGCCGTGAGCAGTTCTTC. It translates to CATLVGTSGREQFF.

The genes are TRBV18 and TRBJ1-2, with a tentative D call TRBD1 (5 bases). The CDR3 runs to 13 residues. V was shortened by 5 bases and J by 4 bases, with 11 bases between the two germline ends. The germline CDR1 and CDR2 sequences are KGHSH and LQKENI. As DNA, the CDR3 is TGTGCCAGCTCAACTGACAGTACCTATGGCTACACCTTC. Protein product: CASSTDSTYGYTF.

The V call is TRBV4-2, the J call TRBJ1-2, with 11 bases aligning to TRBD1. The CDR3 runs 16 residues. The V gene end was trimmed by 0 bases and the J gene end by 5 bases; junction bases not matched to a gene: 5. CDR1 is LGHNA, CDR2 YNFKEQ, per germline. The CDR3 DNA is TGTGCCAGCAGCCAAGATAGGGGACAGGGGGTTTATGGCTACACCTTC. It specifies CASSQDRGQGVYGYTF.

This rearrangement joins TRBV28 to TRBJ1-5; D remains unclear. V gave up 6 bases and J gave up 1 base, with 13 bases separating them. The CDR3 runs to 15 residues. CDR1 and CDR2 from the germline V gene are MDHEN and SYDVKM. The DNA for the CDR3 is TGTGCCAGCAGCCCATCCACGGGGAGCAATCAGCCCCAGCATTTT. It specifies CASSPSTGSNQPQHF.

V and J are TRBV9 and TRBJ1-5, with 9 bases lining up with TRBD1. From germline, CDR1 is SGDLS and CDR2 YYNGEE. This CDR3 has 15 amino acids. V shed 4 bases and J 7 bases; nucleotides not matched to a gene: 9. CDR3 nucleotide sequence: TGTGCCAGCAGCCAAGGACAGGGGAATGGGCAGCCCCAGCATTTT. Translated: CASSQGQGNGQPQHF.

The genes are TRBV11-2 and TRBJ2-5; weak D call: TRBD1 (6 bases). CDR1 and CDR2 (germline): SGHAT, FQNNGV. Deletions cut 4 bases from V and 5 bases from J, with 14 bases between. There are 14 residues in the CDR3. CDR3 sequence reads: CASSSSGERETQYF. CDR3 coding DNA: TGTGCCAGCAGCTCCTCAGGGGAGAGGGAGACCCAGTACTTC.

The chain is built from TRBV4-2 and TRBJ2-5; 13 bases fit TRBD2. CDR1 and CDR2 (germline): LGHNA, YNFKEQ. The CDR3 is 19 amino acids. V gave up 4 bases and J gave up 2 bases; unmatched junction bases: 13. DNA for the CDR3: TGTGCCAGCAGCCGCGGAGATCCGGGACTAGCGGGACTGCAAGAGACCCAGTACTTC. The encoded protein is CASSRGDPGLAGLQETQYF.

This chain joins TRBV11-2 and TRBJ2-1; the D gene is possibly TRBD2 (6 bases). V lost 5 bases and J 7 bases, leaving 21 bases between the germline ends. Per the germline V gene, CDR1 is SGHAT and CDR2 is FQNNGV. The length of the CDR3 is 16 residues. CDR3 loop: CASSVIRDSRFNEQFF. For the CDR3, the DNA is TGTGCCAGCAGCGTCATCCGGGACTCTAGATTTAATGAGCAGTTCTTC.

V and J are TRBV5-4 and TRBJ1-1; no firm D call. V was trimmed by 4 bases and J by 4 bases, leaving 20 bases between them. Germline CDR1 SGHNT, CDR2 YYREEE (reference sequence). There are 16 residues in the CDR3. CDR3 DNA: TGTGCCAGCAGCCTCGGACTCCCCAAAAAGGGCACTGAAGCTTTCTTT. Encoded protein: CASSLGLPKKGTEAFF.

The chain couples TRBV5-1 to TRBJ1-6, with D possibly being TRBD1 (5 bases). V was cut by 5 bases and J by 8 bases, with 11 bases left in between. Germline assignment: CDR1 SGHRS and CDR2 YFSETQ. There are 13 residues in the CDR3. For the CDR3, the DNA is TGCGCCAGCAGGTCCTCGGGGGATTCACCCCTCCACTTT. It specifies CASRSSGDSPLHF. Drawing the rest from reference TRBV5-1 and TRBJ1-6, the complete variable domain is KAGVTQTPRYLIKTRGQQVTLSCSPISGHRSVSWYQQTPGQGLQFLFEYFSETQRNKGNFPGRFSGRQFSNSRSEMNVSTLELGDSALYLCASRSSGDSPLHFGNGTRLTVT.

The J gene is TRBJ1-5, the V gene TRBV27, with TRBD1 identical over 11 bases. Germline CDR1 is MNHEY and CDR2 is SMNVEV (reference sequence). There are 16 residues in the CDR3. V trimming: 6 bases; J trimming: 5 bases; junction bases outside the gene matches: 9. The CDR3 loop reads CASSQRGQGGDQPQHF. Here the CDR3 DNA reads TGTGCCAGCAGCCAGAGGGGACAGGGGGGGGATCAGCCCCAGCATTTT.

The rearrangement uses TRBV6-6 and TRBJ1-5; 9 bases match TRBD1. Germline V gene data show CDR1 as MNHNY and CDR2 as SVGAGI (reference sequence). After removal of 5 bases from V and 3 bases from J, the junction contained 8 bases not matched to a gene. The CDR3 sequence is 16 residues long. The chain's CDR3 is CASSTSDRGSNQPQHF. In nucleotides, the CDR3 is TGTGCCAGCAGTACATCGGACAGGGGATCCAATCAGCCCCAGCATTTT.

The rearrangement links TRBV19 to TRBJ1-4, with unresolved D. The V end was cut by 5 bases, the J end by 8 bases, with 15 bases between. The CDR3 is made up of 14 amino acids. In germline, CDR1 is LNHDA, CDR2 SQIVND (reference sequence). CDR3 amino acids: CASSVTPGGEKLFF. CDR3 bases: TGTGCCAGTAGTGTGACTCCGGGCGGGGAAAAACTGTTTTTT.

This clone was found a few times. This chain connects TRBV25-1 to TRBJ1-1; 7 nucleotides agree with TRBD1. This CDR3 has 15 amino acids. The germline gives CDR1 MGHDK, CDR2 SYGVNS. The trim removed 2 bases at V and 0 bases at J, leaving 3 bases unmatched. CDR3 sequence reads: CASSEAGQLNTEAFF. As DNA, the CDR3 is TGTGCCAGCAGTGAAGCGGGACAGCTGAACACTGAAGCTTTCTTT.

The CDR3, as DNA: TGTGCCAGCAGTTCAGGAATGAACACTGAAGCTTTCTTT. Protein sequence: CASSSGMNTEAFF. The chain combines TRBV28 with TRBJ1-1; D call uncertain. The ends were cut back, 4 bases at V and 0 bases at J, with 6 bases in the middle. Germline-derived CDR1 and CDR2 are MDHEN and SYDVKM. CDR3 length equals 13 residues.

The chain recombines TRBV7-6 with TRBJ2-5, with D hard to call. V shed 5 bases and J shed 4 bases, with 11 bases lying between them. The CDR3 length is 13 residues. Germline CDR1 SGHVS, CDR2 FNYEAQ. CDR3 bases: TGTGCCAGCAGCGGGCTCCTATTAGAGACCCAGTACTTC. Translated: CASSGLLLETQYF.

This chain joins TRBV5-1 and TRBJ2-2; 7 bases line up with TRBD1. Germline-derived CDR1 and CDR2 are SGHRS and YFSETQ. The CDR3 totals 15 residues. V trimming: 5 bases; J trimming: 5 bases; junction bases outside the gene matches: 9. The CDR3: CASSKRTGLTGELFF. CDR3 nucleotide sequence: TGCGCCAGCAGTAAGAGGACAGGCCTAACCGGGGAGCTGTTTTTT.

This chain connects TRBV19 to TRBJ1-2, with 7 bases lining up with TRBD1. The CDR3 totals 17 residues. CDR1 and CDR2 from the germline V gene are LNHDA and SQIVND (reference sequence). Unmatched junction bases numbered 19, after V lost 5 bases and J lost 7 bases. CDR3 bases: TGTGCCAGTAGTCTCCCACAGGGGTCAGGTGGACAAGGTGGCTACACCTTC. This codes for CASSLPQGSGGQGGYTF.